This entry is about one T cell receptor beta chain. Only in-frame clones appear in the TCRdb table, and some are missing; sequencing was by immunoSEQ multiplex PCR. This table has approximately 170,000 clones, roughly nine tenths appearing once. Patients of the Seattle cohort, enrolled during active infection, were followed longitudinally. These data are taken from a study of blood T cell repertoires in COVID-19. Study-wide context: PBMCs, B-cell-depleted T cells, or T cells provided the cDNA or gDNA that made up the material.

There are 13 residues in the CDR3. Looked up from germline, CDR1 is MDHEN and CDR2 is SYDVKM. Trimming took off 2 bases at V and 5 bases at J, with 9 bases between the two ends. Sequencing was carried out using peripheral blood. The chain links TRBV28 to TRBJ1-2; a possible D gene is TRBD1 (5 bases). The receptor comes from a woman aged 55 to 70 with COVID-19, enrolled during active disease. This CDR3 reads CASSLPGEYGYTF. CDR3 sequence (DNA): TGTGCCAGCAGTTTACCGGGGGAGTATGGCTACACCTTC.